The rows below give T cell receptor beta chains drawn from one sample of a study of CD8 T cell repertoires and HIV-1 epitope variants. This table comes from immunoSEQ multiplex PCR, and its TCRdb copy is limited to in-frame clones, with some not included. The sample shows under 100,000 clones, roughly 77% of them seen only once. Sample: uncultured baseline CD8+ T cells from peripheral blood mononuclear cells (PBMCs). All receptors come from a male donor with HIV. The CDR3 runs from the conserved cysteine through the conserved F or W. D genes are given only for firm matches. Some rows have no size entry. The others give once, few or many, or a class for an expanded clone.

size	D	V	J	DNA	CDR3
NA	NA	TRBV10-1	TRBJ1-2	TGCGCCAGCAGTGCCTATGGCTACACCTTC	CASSAYGYTF
NA	TRBD2	TRBV9	TRBJ2-6	TGTGCCAGCAGCGTAAAGCGGGAGGTGACCTCTGGGGCCAACGTCCTGACTTTC	CASSVKREVTSGANVLTF
NA	NA	TRBV4-1	TRBJ2-1	TGCGCCAGCAGCCAAGATTCGGGGGCCAATGAGCAGTTCTTC	CASSQDSGANEQFF
few	NA	TRBV4-2	TRBJ1-1	TGTGCCAGCAGCCAAGATAACAGGCTCGACACTGAAGCTTTCTTT	CASSQDNRLDTEAFF
NA	NA	TRBV27	TRBJ2-2	TGTGCCAGCAGGGTCGGGACCGGGGAGCTGTTTTTT	CASRVGTGELFF
NA	TRBD1	TRBV7-8	TRBJ1-2	TGTGCCAGCAGCTTAAGACAGGGTCGTAACTATGGCTACACCTTC	CASSLRQGRNYGYTF
NA	NA	TRBV14	TRBJ2-7	TGTGCCAGCAGCCAAGACCTCTACGAGCAGTACTTC	CASSQDLYEQYF
few	NA	TRBV4-3	TRBJ1-2	TGCGCCAGCAGCCAAGAACTGGGTAACTATGGCTACACCTTC	CASSQELGNYGYTF
once	NA	TRBV28	TRBJ1-1	TGTGCCACCTTGCCCCCTCCCGCCCGGACAGTGAACACTGAAGCTTTCTTT	CATLPPPARTVNTEAFF
NA	TRBD2	TRBV7-9	TRBJ2-7	TGTGCCAGCAGCATCGGGACTAGCTACGAGCAGTACTTC	CASSIGTSYEQYF
few	NA	TRBV6-5	TRBJ2-1	TGTGCCAGCAGGTACAGTCAAGGGGATGAGCAGTTCTTC	CASRYSQGDEQFF
NA	TRBD1	TRBV7-2	TRBJ1-6	TGTGCCAGCAGCAAGACGCGCGGGACAGGGGCATCACCCCTCCACTTT	CASSKTRGTGASPLHF
once	NA	TRBV4-3	TRBJ2-7	TGCGCCAGCAGCCAAGATCCTAGCTCAAAGGCCTACGAGCAGTACTTC	CASSQDPSSKAYEQYF
NA	NA	TRBV7-8	TRBJ2-4	TGTGCCAGCAGCCGCTCGGACATTCAGTACTTC	CASSRSDIQYF
NA	NA	TRBV9	TRBJ2-5	TGTGCCAGCAGCGTCTGGGGGGAAGAGACCCAGTACTTC	CASSVWGEETQYF
once	NA	TRBV7-2	TRBJ2-1	TGTGCCAGCAGCTTGGGGTTCGCGGGAATCCCTTTAAATGAGCAGTTCTTC	CASSLGFAGIPLNEQFF
NA	TRBD1	TRBV5-4	TRBJ2-7	TGTGCCAGCAGCGGGGACAGGTTCGCCTACGAGCAGTACTTC	CASSGDRFAYEQYF
NA	NA	TRBV5-4	TRBJ1-1	TGTGCCAGCAGCGCACAAACGAACACTGAAGCTTTCTTT	CASSAQTNTEAFF
few	NA	TRBV28	TRBJ1-2	TGTGCCAGCAGGGCCGGATCCTATAACTATGGCTACACCTTC	CASRAGSYNYGYTF
NA	NA	TRBV5-6	TRBJ2-3	TGTGCCAGCAGCCCAATTCGGGACCCCACAGATACGCAGTATTTT	CASSPIRDPTDTQYF
few	NA	TRBV6-4	TRBJ2-3	TGTGCCAGCAGTGACCCCCCGGGGTCCCGCCAGTATTTT	CASSDPPGSRQYF
NA	NA	TRBV7-6	TRBJ1-1	TGTGCCAGCAGCTCCGTTTCCAGGGGAACTGAAGCTTTCTTT	CASSSVSRGTEAFF
once	NA	TRBV28	TRBJ2-5	TGTGCCAGCAGTACCTGGATGGCCGGGACAACTAAACGGGAGACCCAGTACTTC	CASSTWMAGTTKRETQYF
few	TRBD2	TRBV7-9	TRBJ2-7	TGTGCCAGCAGCTTAGGGACTAGTTCCCCCTACGAGCAGTACTTC	CASSLGTSSPYEQYF
NA	NA	TRBV29-1	TRBJ2-2	TGCAGCGTTTTGGTGAACACCGGGGAGCTGTTTTTT	CSVLVNTGELFF
NA	NA	TRBV6-5	TRBJ2-3	TGTGCCAGCAGTTACGGGATAACAGGGTTGCAGTATTTT	CASSYGITGLQYF
NA	NA	TRBV7-2	TRBJ1-1	TGTGCCAGCAGCTTGGTTAAAGACGGGGGGGCTTTCTTT	CASSLVKDGGAFF
NA	NA	TRBV6-1	TRBJ1-2	TGTGCCAGCAGAGGAACAGAGTTTAACTATGGCTACACCTTC	CASRGTEFNYGYTF
many	NA	TRBV5-1	TRBJ1-1	TGCGCCAGCAGCTTGGCCTTCTCTGGGTCGAACACTGAAGCTTTCTTT	CASSLAFSGSNTEAFF
few	NA	TRBV19	TRBJ2-2	TGTGCCAGTAGTGGGGGGCGCCCCGGGGAGCTGTTTTTT	CASSGGRPGELFF
NA	NA	TRBV25-1	TRBJ1-1	TGTGCCAGCAGTGATCCGGGCCAGACTATAGCTTTCTTT	CASSDPGQTIAFF
many	NA	TRBV5-1	TRBJ1-2	TGCGCCAGCAGCTTGGATGGATCAGGGACTAGCGGCTACACCTTC	CASSLDGSGTSGYTF